Following are 15 T cell receptor beta chains from one sample sequenced in a study of blood T cell repertoires in COVID-19. Measured with immunoSEQ multiplex PCR; TCRdb has only the in-frame clones, and not every one. Of 55,000 to 70,000 clones in the sample, roughly 90% were seen once. The sample comprised peripheral blood. The receptors derive from a woman aged 45-59 years with active or convalescent COVID-19.

Here the CDR3 reads CSASRDGGGSWYSSYNEQFF. CDR3 in DNA: TGCAGTGCTAGTCGGGACGGGGGGGGAAGCTGGTACAGCTCCTACAATGAGCAGTTCTTC. The chain is built from TRBV20-1 and TRBJ2-1, with 8 bases aligning to TRBD2. Per germline, CDR1 DFQATT and CDR2 SNEGSKA (reference sequence). The V segment lost 3 bases and the J segment 0 bases; nucleotides outside the gene matches: 19. The CDR3 is 20 residues long.

This chain joins TRBV7-6 and TRBJ2-5, with D uncertain. Trimming shortened V by 0 bases and J by 0 bases, and 14 bases separated the two germline ends. CDR1 is SGHVS, CDR2 FNYEAQ, per germline. The CDR3 is made up of 17 amino acids. CDR3 in amino acids: CASSLASRAAYQETQYF. The CDR3 coding sequence is TGTGCCAGCAGCTTAGCATCACGCGCTGCGTACCAAGAGACCCAGTACTTC.

V gene TRBV4-2 combines with J gene TRBJ2-3, with 10 bases fitting TRBD2. Germline loops: CDR1 LGHNA, CDR2 YNFKEQ. This CDR3 has 17 amino acids. V lost 6 bases and J lost 4; bases outside the gene matches: 13. CDR3 DNA sequence: TGTGCCAGCAGTCCCTCCCCTGTAGCGGGAGGACCAGATACGCAGTATTTT. Translating gives CASSPSPVAGGPDTQYF.

The V call is TRBV7-8, the J call TRBJ2-1, with TRBD2 identical over 12 bases. After removal of 1 base from V and 15 bases from J, the junction contained 10 bases not matched to a gene. The CDR3 loop spans 15 amino acids. Germline V gives CDR1 SGHVS, CDR2 FQNEAQ. The CDR3 sequence: CASSLDLAGGPLAFF. In DNA form, the CDR3 reads TGTGCCAGCAGCTTAGATCTAGCGGGAGGGCCATTGGCGTTCTTC.

The chain joins TRBV29-1 to TRBJ2-1, with 15 bases matching TRBD2. CDR3 size: 14 residues. The germline V gene encodes CDR1 SQVTM and CDR2 ANQGSEA. The ends lost 7 bases at V and 6 bases at J; junction bases unmatched: 4. CDR3 amino acids: CSAPGLAGGNEQFF. CDR3 nucleotide sequence: TGCAGCGCCCCGGGACTAGCGGGGGGCAATGAGCAGTTCTTC.

This chain joins TRBV18 and TRBJ1-4, with 9 nucleotides matching TRBD1. J was trimmed by 8 bases and V by 4 bases; bases with no gene match: 11. The CDR3 is 16 amino acids. Germline lookup yields CDR1 KGHSH and CDR2 LQKENI. The chain's CDR3 is CASSLNTGTGIEKLFF. In DNA form, the CDR3 reads TGTGCCAGCTCACTTAACACCGGGACAGGGATAGAAAAACTGTTTTTT.

In DNA, the CDR3 is TGTGCCAGCAGCACCTCAGGGGCACATCAGCCCCAGCATTTT. This gives the protein CASSTSGAHQPQHF. The rearrangement joins TRBV5-6 to TRBJ1-5; maybe TRBD1 (6 bases). Per the germline V gene, CDR1 is SGHDT and CDR2 is YYEEEE. Trimming left V 4 bases short and J 5 bases short, with 13 bases between. The CDR3 consists of 14 residues.

CDR3 sequence (DNA): TGCGCCAGCAGTCAGCGGGGATTGCGGGCAAACACTGAAGCTTTCTTT. Translated, it gives CASSQRGLRANTEAFF. This chain connects TRBV23-1 to TRBJ1-1; D call uncertain. TRBV23-1 is labeled an ORF, and its function is uncertain. The CDR3 contains 16 residues. The germline V and J ends were trimmed by 3 bases and 2 bases, with 16 bases remaining between them.

CDR3 protein: CASSLALAGVRDTQYF. The DNA for the CDR3 is TGTGCCAGCAGCTTGGCGCTAGCGGGAGTAAGAGATACGCAGTATTTT. The rearrangement joins TRBV5-4 to TRBJ2-3; TRBD2 matches 10 bases. J lost 5 bases, V lost 0 bases, and 6 bases had no gene match. Germline V gene lookup returns CDR1 SGHNT and CDR2 YYREEE (reference sequence). This CDR3 comprises 16 residues. Full variable domain (remainder filled in from reference TRBV5-4 and TRBJ2-3): ETGVTQSPTHLIKTRGQQVTLRCSSQSGHNTVSWYQQALGQGPQFIFQYYREEENGRGNFPPRFSGLQFPNYSSELNVNALELDDSALYLCASSLALAGVRDTQYFGPGTRLTVL.

The chain recombines TRBV27 with TRBJ1-4; TRBD1 is a possible D gene (5 bases). Germline V gene lookup returns CDR1 MNHEY and CDR2 SMNVEV (reference sequence). CDR3 length equals 15 residues. The V and J ends lost 5 bases and 7 bases respectively, with 17 bases between them. This CDR3 is CASSRVQGLSEKLFF. The CDR3 nucleotides are TGTGCCAGCAGTCGCGTCCAGGGACTTTCTGAAAAACTGTTTTTT.

The chain has TRBV18 and TRBJ1-1, with D tentatively TRBD1 (5 bases). Germline assignment: CDR1 KGHSH and CDR2 LQKENI. The CDR3 length is 17 residues. V was shortened by 3 bases and J by 0 bases, with 17 bases between the two germline ends. The CDR3 coding sequence is TGTGCCAGCTCACCTAAGGGTTGGGCGGACATGAACACTGAAGCTTTCTTT. It specifies CASSPKGWADMNTEAFF.

The chain is built from TRBV6-5 and TRBJ1-2; unclear D gene. CDR1 is MNHEY and CDR2 is SVGAGI in the germline V gene. CDR3 size: 13 residues. V was clipped by 5 bases and J by 3 bases, with 10 bases between them. The CDR3 loop reads CASSTGGHYGYTF. The CDR3 DNA is TGTGCCAGCAGTACCGGAGGACACTATGGCTACACCTTC.

The chain carries TRBV27 and TRBJ2-7, with D possibly being TRBD2 (5 bases). CDR3 length equals 17 residues. Germline CDR1 MNHEY, CDR2 SMNVEV (reference sequence). The V gene lost 5 bases and the J gene lost 3 bases, with 23 bases spanning the gap. The CDR3 bases are TGTGCCAGCAGTCCAGAGCCCCCTGGGAATCGGGGCTACGAGCAGTACTTC. It codes for CASSPEPPGNRGYEQYF.

The chain couples TRBV19 to TRBJ2-1; D remains ambiguous. The V gene lost 2 bases and the J gene lost 2 bases, with 19 bases spanning the gap. The length of the CDR3 is 18 residues. The germline gives CDR1 LNHDA, CDR2 SQIVND (reference sequence). CDR3 coding DNA: TGTGCCAGTAGTATACTACGACTTCCCAATGGCCCCTACAATGAGCAGTTCTTC. This encodes CASSILRLPNGPYNEQFF.

The chain uses TRBV30 and TRBJ1-6; the match to TRBD1 covers 7 bases. V lost 4 bases, J lost 8 bases, and 17 bases stayed unmatched. The germline V gene has CDR1 GTSNPN and CDR2 SVGIG (reference sequence). The CDR3 is 17 residues long. The CDR3 bases are TGTGCCTGGACCCTAGGTCCAATAACAGGGGCCCATTCACCCCTCCACTTT. Protein product: CAWTLGPITGAHSPLHF.